Below are 14 T cell receptor beta chains sequenced from a single sample in a study of blood T cells in healthy people across ages. A second roughly 6 to 12 cycle PCR used barcoded and J-beta primers. One entry per CDR3 protein, called by TCRdb with MiXCR from the 5' RACE reads. The table records around 1,800,000 distinct CDR3 sequences, 35% to 50% of them present only once. Material: blood. These receptor sequences come from a human donor in good health.

This sequence joins TRBV29-1 and TRBJ2-3; 12 bases are shared with TRBD1. CDR1 and CDR2 (germline): SQVTM, ANQGSEA. Germline trimming cut 4 bases from V and 4 bases from J; bases unmatched to any gene: 6. This CDR3 spans 15 amino acids. The CDR3 region is CSVGVGQGASDTQYF. The CDR3 nucleotides read TGCAGCGTTGGGGTGGGACAGGGGGCTTCAGATACGCAGTATTTT.

V gene TRBV20-1 combines with J gene TRBJ2-1, with D possibly being TRBD1 (5 bases). The CDR3 is made up of 15 amino acids. V lost 3 bases, J lost 6 bases, and 18 bases lay in between. CDR1 DFQATT and CDR2 SNEGSKA come from the germline V gene (reference sequence). CDR3 sequence reads: CSARKAVGPGNEQFF. The DNA for the CDR3 is TGCAGTGCTAGGAAAGCCGTGGGGCCGGGCAATGAGCAGTTCTTC.

A few counts support this clonotype. No DNA is shown, since the ends of the CDR3 on it are uncertain; the CDR3 is the one TCRdb lists. The CDR3 loop is CSVGQGASGANVPTF. This chain joins TRBV29-1 and TRBJ2-6; the D segment call TRBD1 is taken from the table without a DNA check. The CDR3 has 15 residues if both end residues are counted. Germline V CDR1 and CDR2: SQVTM, ANQGSEA.

This clonotype was recorded at least ten times. V usage is TRBV6-2 or TRBV6-3 and J usage is TRBJ2-7; the D is unclear. Between the trimmed V and J ends, which lost 7 bases and 4 bases, there was a span of 11 bases. The CDR3 has 12 amino acids. The germline CDR1 and CDR2 sequences are MNHEY and SVGEGT. CDR3 protein: CASNGPSYEQYF. CDR3 nucleotide sequence: TGTGCCAGCAACGGACCTTCTTACGAGCAGTACTTC.

The genes are TRBV25-1 and TRBJ2-1, with 8 positions matching TRBD1. Germline V gives CDR1 MGHDK, CDR2 SYGVNS. V shed 7 bases, J shed 11 bases, and the junction held 10 bases outside the gene matches. The CDR3 loop spans 13 amino acids. CDR3 region: CASMDRVDGKQFF. Here the CDR3 DNA reads TGTGCCAGCATGGACAGGGTGGATGGTAAGCAGTTCTTC.

A remark on this clonotype: The junction departs from germline at one end; a sequencing error may be responsible. This chain joins TRBV10-3 and TRBJ2-3, with 7 bases aligning to TRBD2. Looked up from germline, CDR1 is ENHRY and CDR2 is SYGVKD. The CDR3 spans 15 residues. In DNA, the CDR3 is TGTGCCATCGGTGAGTCGAGCGGGGACACAGATACGCAGTATTTT. Translation gives CAIGESSGDTDTQYF.

This clonotype was counted between two and nine times. V gene TRBV5-1 combines with J gene TRBJ2-7; D is uncertain. Germline lookup yields CDR1 SGHRS and CDR2 YFSETQ. The CDR3 spans 12 residues. Trimming shortened V by 3 bases and J by 5 bases, and 9 bases separated the two germline ends. In DNA, the CDR3 is TGCGCCAGCAGCTCCACATTTGACGAGCAGTACTTC. Amino acid sequence: CASSSTFDEQYF.

The rearrangement joins TRBV7-9 to TRBJ2-3; 8 nucleotides agree with TRBD1. The CDR3 runs 15 residues. The germline gives CDR1 SEHNR, CDR2 FQNEAQ (reference sequence). V was clipped by 5 bases and J by 2 bases; unmatched bases: 6. CDR3 coding DNA: TGTGCCAGCAGCGGGGACAGGTTGGACACAGATACGCAGTATTTT. Residues: CASSGDRLDTDTQYF.

This chain uses TRBV7-2 with TRBJ2-3; TRBD1 agrees at 8 bases. The trim removed 3 bases at V and 5 bases at J, leaving 7 bases unmatched. Germline V gene data show CDR1 as SGHTA and CDR2 as FQGNSA. The CDR3 spans 15 residues. The CDR3 sequence: CASSFRTGGGDTQYF. The CDR3 nucleotides are TGTGCCAGCAGCTTTCGTACAGGGGGAGGAGATACGCAGTATTTT. Full variable domain (outside the CDR3, taken from reference TRBV7-2 and TRBJ2-3): GAGVSQSPSNKVTEKGKDVELRCDPISGHTALYWYRQSLGQGLEFLIYFQGNSAPDKSGLPSDRFSAERTGGSVSTLTIQRTQQEDSAVYLCASSFRTGGGDTQYFGPGTRLTVL.

This clonotype was seen more than once but under ten times. V and J are TRBV7-9 and TRBJ1-4, with D tentatively TRBD1 (6 bases). This CDR3 region has 15 residues. Trimming removed 4 bases from V and 4 bases from J, with 13 bases in between. CDR1 is SEHNR, CDR2 FQNEAQ, per germline (reference sequence). CDR3 sequence: CASSSRGAGNEKLFF. In DNA form, the CDR3 reads TGTGCCAGCAGCTCCCGGGGGGCCGGTAATGAAAAACTGTTTTTT.

This clonotype turned up a few times. The V call is TRBV4-2, the J call TRBJ2-6, with 8 positions matching TRBD1. This CDR3 spans 22 amino acids. Per germline, CDR1 LGHNA and CDR2 YNFKEQ. With 0 bases clipped from V and 5 bases from J, the junction kept 21 bases outside the gene matches. CDR3 sequence reads: CASSQDFEGRGLVWERANVLTF. CDR3 DNA: TGTGCCAGCAGCCAAGATTTTGAGGGCAGGGGGCTCGTATGGGAAAGGGCCAACGTCCTGACTTTC.

This clonotype was detected many times. The chain joins TRBV15 to TRBJ2-7, with D unclear. Trimming stripped 0 bases from V and 6 bases from J, with 15 bases between. The CDR3 spans 15 residues. The V gene's germline CDR1 is LNHNV and CDR2 YYDKDF (reference sequence). In nucleotides, the CDR3 is TGTGCCACCAGCAGAGATAACCCCGATTTGGGCGAGCAGTACTTC. It is translated as CATSRDNPDLGEQYF.

The chain joins TRBV14 to TRBJ1-2, with a possible D match to TRBD1 (6 bases). The CDR3 runs 16 residues. Trimming took off 2 bases at V and 0 bases at J, with 13 bases between the two ends. The germline gives CDR1 SGHDN, CDR2 FVKESK. DNA for the CDR3: TGTGCCAGCAGCCAATCCGGGACACGAGCTAACTATGGCTACACCTTC. Its protein product is CASSQSGTRANYGYTF.

The CDR3 spells CASSSGLCQPQHF. CDR3 sequence (DNA): TGTGCCAGCAGCTCAGGGCTTTGTCAGCCCCAGCATTTT. The rearrangement uses TRBV28 and TRBJ1-5; D is possibly TRBD1 (5 bases). This CDR3 region has 13 residues. The germline V gene has CDR1 MDHEN and CDR2 SYDVKM. Deletions cut 6 bases from V and 6 bases from J, with 12 bases between.